This T cell receptor (beta chain) was documented in a study of T-cell reconstitution after alpha-beta-depleted transplantation in children. Overall study results and limits: In some patients, recipient T cells and intrathymic progenitors surviving conditioning explained high day-60 diversity. Once a year had passed after transplant, T-cell counts and diversity came mostly from newly produced T cells.

CDR1 MGHRA and CDR2 YSYEKL come from the germline V gene. The CDR3 is 18 amino acids. V gave up 3 bases and J gave up 5 bases; unmatched junction bases: 18. TCRbeta library construction was performed incorporating unique molecular identifiers. From the PCR reads, TCRdb called clonotypes with MiXCR, one entry per CDR3 protein. Of about 980,000 distinct CDR3 sequences listed, about 29% are singletons. Details on this clonotype: As yet, its antigen is unknown.

This TCR was sampled from a boy under three years old who had a stem cell transplant for SCID, so the T cells may come from the graft donor. The chain couples TRBV4-1 to TRBJ1-2; 7 bases are shared with TRBD1. Sample: PBMCs, mostly from graft donor cells, taken 360 days after TCRalphabeta/CD19-depleted stem cell transplant. The DNA of the CDR3 is TGCGCCAGCAGCCATGACAGGGATCCGATTACCACTTGGTATGGCTACACCTTC. Amino acid sequence: CASSHDRDPITTWYGYTF.